A single sample is the source of the 11 T cell receptor beta chains below, sequenced in a study of CD8+CD57+ T cells in acquired aplastic anemia. Researchers used genomic DNA as the template to profile TCR beta VDJ and CDR3. TCRdb re-called the reads with MiXCR, one entry per CDR3 protein. The data hold fewer than 250,000 distinct CDR3 sequences, with around 43% observed a single time. Patients who underwent sequencing had shown CD8+CD57+ cell expansion by flow cytometry. Material for sequencing was sorted CD4+, CD8+, or CD8+CD57+ T cells (not recorded which) from PBMCs. Receptor source: a human donor with aplastic anemia.

This clonotype was found many times. The V call is TRBV14, the J call TRBJ1-1; D is perhaps TRBD1 (6 bases). CDR3 length: 13 residues. V was shortened by 3 bases and J by 6 bases, with 11 bases between the two germline ends. Germline loops: CDR1 SGHDN, CDR2 FVKESK. This CDR3 reads CASSHRGLSEAFF. CDR3 in DNA: TGTGCCAGCAGCCACCGGGGGCTGTCTGAAGCTTTCTTT. Based on the CDR3 plus reference TRBV14 and TRBJ1-1, the full variable domain is EAGVTQFPSHSVIEKGQTVTLRCDPISGHDNLYWYRRVMGKEIKFLLHFVKESKQDESGMPNNRFLAERTGGTYSTLKVQPAELEDSGVYFCASSHRGLSEAFFGQGTRLTVV.

This CDR3 reads CAIRSSGGGDNEQFF. CDR3 coding DNA: TGTGCCATCAGGTCTAGCGGGGGGGGAGACAATGAGCAGTTCTTC. This sequence joins TRBV10-3 and TRBJ2-1; 12 bases agree with TRBD2. CDR1 is ENHRY and CDR2 is SYGVKD in the germline V gene. V lost 6 bases to trimming and J lost 5 bases; unmatched junction nucleotides: 5. The CDR3 has 15 residues.

There are many counts of this clonotype. This sequence joins TRBV4-1 and TRBJ1-6; no definite D call. V was pared by 0 bases and J by 10 bases, with 13 bases between. The CDR3 runs 15 residues. Germline-derived CDR1 and CDR2 are MGHRA and YSYEKL. The CDR3 DNA reads TGCGCCAGCAGCCAAGATAGTGCAGATTACTCACCCCTCCACTTT. Protein: CASSQDSADYSPLHF.

A word on this clonotype: A single base separates this from a much larger clone, so it may be a read error. J is TRBJ2-2 and V is TRBV20-1, with TRBD1 as a possible D gene (5 bases). Trimming shortened V by 3 bases and J by 1 base, and 12 bases separated the two germline ends. CDR3 length: 15 residues. Germline V gene data show CDR1 as DFQATT and CDR2 as SNEGSKA (reference sequence). The CDR3 spells CSASEDRVNTGELFF. The DNA of the CDR3 is TGCAGTGCTAGTGAAGACAGAGTGAACACCGGGGAGCTGTTTTTT.

In this sample, this clonotype turned up many times. J is TRBJ2-2 and V is TRBV9; D is ambiguous. Germline loops: CDR1 SGDLS, CDR2 YYNGEE. CDR3 size: 15 residues. Trimming pared 0 bases from V and 1 base from J, leaving 7 bases between. The CDR3: CASSVGLVNTGELFF. CDR3 bases: TGTGCCAGCAGCGTAGGTCTGGTGAACACCGGGGAGCTGTTTTTT.

The rearrangement uses TRBV20-1 and TRBJ1-5, with D unresolved. V was trimmed by 7 bases and J by 1 base, leaving 11 bases between them. Per germline, CDR1 DFQATT and CDR2 SNEGSKA (reference sequence). The length of the CDR3 is 13 residues. CDR3 sequence: CSVRSESNQPQHF. CDR3 in DNA: TGCAGTGTGAGGTCAGAAAGCAATCAGCCCCAGCATTTT.

This clonotype was counted ten times or more. This chain joins TRBV20-1 and TRBJ1-1; D is perhaps TRBD1 (5 bases). The germline V gene has CDR1 DFQATT and CDR2 SNEGSKA (reference sequence). The V end was cut by 1 base, the J end by 1 base, with 10 bases between. The CDR3 loop spans 14 amino acids. The CDR3 nucleotides read TGCAGTGCTAGAGTGCTGGGGGGGAACACTGAAGCTTTCTTT. Translating gives CSARVLGGNTEAFF.

This clonotype occurred many times. The V call is TRBV20-1, the J call TRBJ2-1; a weak D match, TRBD1 (5 bases). CDR1 DFQATT and CDR2 SNEGSKA come from the germline V gene (reference sequence). V lost 6 bases and J 1 base, leaving 13 bases between the germline ends. CDR3 size: 14 residues. CDR3 nucleotides: TGCAGTGCGGCGTCAGGGCAGTCCTACAATGAGCAGTTCTTC. Its translation: CSAASGQSYNEQFF.

This clonotype was detected only a few times. The rearrangement links TRBV6-6 to TRBJ2-5; 9 nucleotides agree with TRBD2. The CDR3 spans 14 residues. The germline V gene has CDR1 MNHNY and CDR2 SVGAGI (reference sequence). J lost 5 bases, V lost 6 bases, and 7 bases had no gene match. The CDR3 nucleotides read TGTGCCAGCAGAGTGGCGGGGGGGTCGGAGACCCAGTACTTC. Translated: CASRVAGGSETQYF.

As for this clonotype: This may be a read error: a much more frequent sequence differs by one nucleotide. The gene calls are TRBV9 and TRBJ2-3, with TRBD2 matching 9 bases. Germline V gene sequence: CDR1 SGDLS, CDR2 YYNGEE. The CDR3 contains 16 residues. V shed 7 bases, J shed 4 bases, and the junction held 13 bases outside the gene matches. The chain's CDR3 is CASGGEGGGGADTQYF. CDR3 nucleotide sequence: TGTGCCAGCGGCGGCGAGGGTGGCGGGGGGGCAGATACGCAGTATTTT.

This clonotype was seen more than once but under ten times. The chain recombines TRBV7-2 with TRBJ2-5; 9 bases match TRBD2. The CDR3 length is 14 residues. Germline CDR1 is SGHTA and CDR2 is FQGNSA. V lost 9 bases to trimming and J lost 0 bases; unmatched junction nucleotides: 5. In DNA, the CDR3 is TGTGCCAGTAGCCTAGCGGGGTACCAAGAGACCCAGTACTTC. This sequence encodes CASSLAGYQETQYF.